The source of this T cell receptor (beta chain) is a study of blood T cell repertoires in COVID-19. The assay was immunoSEQ multiplex PCR, and TCRdb's table has in-frame clones only and misses some. The sample lists 200,000 to 250,000 clones, 86% occurring once. The specimen sequenced was peripheral blood. The sequence derives from a woman aged 60 to 75 who had recovered from COVID-19.

The CDR3 DNA reads TGTGCCAGCAGCCAAATCGACAGGGCCTATGGCTACACCTTC. This codes for CASSQIDRAYGYTF. The V gene is TRBV3-1 (or the pseudogene TRBV3-2), the J gene TRBJ1-2; 7 bases match TRBD1. Germline CDR1 reads LGHDT; CDR2 reads YNNKEL (reference sequence). The CDR3 totals 14 residues. V dropped 2 bases and J dropped 4; count of bases not matched to a gene: 4.